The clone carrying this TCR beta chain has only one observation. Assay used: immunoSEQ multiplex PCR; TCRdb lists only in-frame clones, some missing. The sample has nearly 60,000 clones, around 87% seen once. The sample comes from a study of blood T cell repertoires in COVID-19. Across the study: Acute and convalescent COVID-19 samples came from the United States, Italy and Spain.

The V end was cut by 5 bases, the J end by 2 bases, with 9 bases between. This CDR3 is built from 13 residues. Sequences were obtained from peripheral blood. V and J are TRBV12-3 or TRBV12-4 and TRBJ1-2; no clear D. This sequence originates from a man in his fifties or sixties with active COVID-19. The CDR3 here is CASSPTRNYGYTF. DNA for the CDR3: TGTGCCAGCAGTCCTACGAGGAACTATGGCTACACCTTC.